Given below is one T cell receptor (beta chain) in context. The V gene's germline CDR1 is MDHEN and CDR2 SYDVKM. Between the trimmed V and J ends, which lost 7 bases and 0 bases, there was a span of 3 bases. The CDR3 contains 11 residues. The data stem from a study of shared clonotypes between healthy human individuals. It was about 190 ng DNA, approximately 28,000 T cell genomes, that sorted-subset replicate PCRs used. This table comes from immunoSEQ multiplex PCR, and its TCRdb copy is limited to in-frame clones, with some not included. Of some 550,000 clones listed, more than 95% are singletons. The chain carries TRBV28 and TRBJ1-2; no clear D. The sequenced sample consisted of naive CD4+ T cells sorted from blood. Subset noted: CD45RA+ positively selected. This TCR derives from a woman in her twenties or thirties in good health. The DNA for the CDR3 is TGTGCCAGCACAGCTAACTATGGCTACACCTTC. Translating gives CASTANYGYTF.